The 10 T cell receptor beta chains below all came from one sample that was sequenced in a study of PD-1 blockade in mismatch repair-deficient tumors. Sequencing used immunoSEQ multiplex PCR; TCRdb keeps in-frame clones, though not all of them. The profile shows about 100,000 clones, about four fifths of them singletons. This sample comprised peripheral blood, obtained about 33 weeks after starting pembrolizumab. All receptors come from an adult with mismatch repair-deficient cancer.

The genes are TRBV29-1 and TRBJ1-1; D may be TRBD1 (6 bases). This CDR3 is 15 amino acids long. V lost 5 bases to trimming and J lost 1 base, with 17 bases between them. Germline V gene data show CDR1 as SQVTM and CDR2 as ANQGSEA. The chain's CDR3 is CSVIRTGHRNTEAFF. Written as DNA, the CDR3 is TGCAGCGTTATACGAACGGGACACCGGAACACTGAAGCTTTCTTT.

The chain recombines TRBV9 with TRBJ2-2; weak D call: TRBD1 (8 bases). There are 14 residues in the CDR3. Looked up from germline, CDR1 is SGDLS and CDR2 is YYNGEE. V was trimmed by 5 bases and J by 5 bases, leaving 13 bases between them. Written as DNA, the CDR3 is TGTGCCAGCAGGACAGGGGAGGGGACCGGGGAGCTGTTTTTT. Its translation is CASRTGEGTGELFF.

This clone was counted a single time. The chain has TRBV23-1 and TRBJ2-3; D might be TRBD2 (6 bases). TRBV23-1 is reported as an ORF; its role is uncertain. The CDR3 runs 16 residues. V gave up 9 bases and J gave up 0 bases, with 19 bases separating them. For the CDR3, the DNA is TGCGCCAGACGAATAGGAGAGGGACTTAGCACAGATACGCAGTATTTT. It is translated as CARRIGEGLSTDTQYF.

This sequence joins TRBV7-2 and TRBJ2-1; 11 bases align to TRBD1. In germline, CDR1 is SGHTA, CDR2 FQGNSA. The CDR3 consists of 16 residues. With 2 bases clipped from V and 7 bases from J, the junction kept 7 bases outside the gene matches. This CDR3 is CASSLHGQGARNEQFF. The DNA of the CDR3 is TGTGCCAGCAGCTTACACGGACAGGGGGCGCGGAATGAGCAGTTCTTC.

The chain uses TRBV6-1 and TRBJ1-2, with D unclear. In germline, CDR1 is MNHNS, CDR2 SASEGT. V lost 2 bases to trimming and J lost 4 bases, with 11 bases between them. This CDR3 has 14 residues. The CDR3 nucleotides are TGTGCCAGCAGTGAATCCGGGTCAGCCTATGGCTACACCTTC. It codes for CASSESGSAYGYTF.

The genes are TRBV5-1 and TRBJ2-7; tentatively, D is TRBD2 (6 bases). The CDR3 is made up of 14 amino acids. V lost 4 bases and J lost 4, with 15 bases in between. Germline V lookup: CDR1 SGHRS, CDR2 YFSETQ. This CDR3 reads CASSTPGREYEQYF. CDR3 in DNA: TGCGCCAGCAGCACCCCGGGACGGGAGTACGAGCAGTACTTC.

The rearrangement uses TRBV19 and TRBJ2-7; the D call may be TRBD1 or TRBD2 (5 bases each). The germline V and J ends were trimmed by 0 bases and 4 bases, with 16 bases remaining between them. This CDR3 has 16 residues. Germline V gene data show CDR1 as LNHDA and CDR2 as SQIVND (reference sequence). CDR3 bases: TGTGCCAGTAGTATAGATAATTCGAGGGGTCAATACGAGCAGTACTTC. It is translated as CASSIDNSRGQYEQYF.

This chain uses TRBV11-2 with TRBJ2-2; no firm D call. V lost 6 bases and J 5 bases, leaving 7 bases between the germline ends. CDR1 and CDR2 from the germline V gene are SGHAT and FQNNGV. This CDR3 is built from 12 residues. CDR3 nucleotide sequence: TGTGCCAGCAGTGGAATTACCGGGGAGCTGTTTTTT. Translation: CASSGITGELFF.

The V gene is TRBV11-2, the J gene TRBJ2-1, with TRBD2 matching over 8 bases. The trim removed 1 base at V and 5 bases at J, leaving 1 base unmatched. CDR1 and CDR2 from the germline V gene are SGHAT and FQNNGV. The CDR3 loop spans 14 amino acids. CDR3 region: CASSLALADNEQFF. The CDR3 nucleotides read TGTGCCAGCAGCTTAGCACTAGCGGACAATGAGCAGTTCTTC.

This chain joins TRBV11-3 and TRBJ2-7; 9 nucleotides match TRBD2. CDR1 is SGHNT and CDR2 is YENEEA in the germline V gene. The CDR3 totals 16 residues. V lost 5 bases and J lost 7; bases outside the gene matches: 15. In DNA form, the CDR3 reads TGTGCCAGCAGCCCCGTCCCCGGAAGCGGGAGGTTGGAGCAGTACTTC. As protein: CASSPVPGSGRLEQYF.